This TCR beta chain was captured in a study of vaccination effects on CD4 cells after COVID-19 (dated by TCRdb to between 2021 and 2023). General notes on the study: Participants received two doses of either the BNT162b2 or the mRNA-1273 mRNA SARS-CoV-2 vaccine. The study compared SARS-CoV-2 spike-specific CD4+ TCR repertoires before and after mRNA vaccination in COVID-19 convalescent patients and infection-naive vaccine recipients. A total of nine to ten COVID-19 convalescent patients and several SARS-CoV-2-naive healthy vaccine recipients were included in the full study. Cultures from other donors in the study were sequenced using the Oncomine TCR Beta short-read assay on an Illumina iSeq 100. What the research found in general, with its limitations: In healthy vaccine recipients, vaccine-induced clones were almost all SARS-CoV-2 mono-reactive, with only 1 of 255 being cross-reactive with common cold coronaviruses. At late post-vaccination timepoints, both infection-induced and vaccine-induced clones showed marked clonal contraction, consistent with waning T cell responses. The study was limited by a small number of convalescent patients, and early post-infection timepoints were lacking.

The library came from the immunoSEQ multiplex PCR assay. TCR beta CDR3 sequencing was performed on DNA from the cultured, isolated CD4+ T cells. As for the authors' bioinformatics: Non-productive TCR sequences were removed and reads were trimmed to the CDR3 region, keeping CDR3s of at least 7 amino acids. Antigen-specific clonotypes were identified with the MANAFEST web app by comparing expansion in peptide wells against reference cultures. Positive clones required FDR<0.05 expansion versus reference and all other wells, odds ratio above 5, and frequency above 0.1% in two replicate wells. A clonotype was defined as cross-reactive if the clonotype was significantly expanded both in SARS-CoV-2 spike wells and in at least one common cold coronavirus spike condition. CDR3 similarity was assessed by Levenshtein distance using the stringdist R package, and unrooted trees were constructed with ape in R 3.6.1. TCRdb re-hosts the immuneACCESS table, in-frame sequences only. Its copies lack some clones; in the studies checked, an unresolved V gene accounts for under half of them, and the cause for the rest is not known. The V and J calls and clone size come from that table; D and trimming were worked out from the DNA. Present in this sample are 50,000 to 75,000 clones, roughly 76% of which were seen just once. Roughly 2.7% of the sample lies in the top ten.

In the ViraFEST assay, PBMC were stimulated with viral peptide pools, and TCR sequencing was then used to find antigen-specific CD4+ T cell clonotypes based on their expansion. After roughly 11 days of culture, CD4+ T cells were isolated with the EasySep CD4+ T cell isolation kit. Healthy vaccine recipients had no prior SARS-CoV-2 infection, confirmed by negative nucleocapsid antibodies before and after vaccination. Under 2.5 million PBMC per well were cultured with approximately 10 ug/ml peptides in IMDM containing around 5% human AB serum, about 9.7 IU/ml IL-2 and gentamicin. On days 3 and 7, half of the culture medium was replaced with fresh IL-2-containing medium. Unless noted otherwise, every peptide stimulation condition was grown in triplicate wells. PBMC were separated from whole blood using Ficoll-Paque Plus gradient centrifugation and were then either cryopreserved at -140C or used fresh. Overlapping peptide pools spanned the spike proteins of SARS-CoV-2 and the common cold coronaviruses HCoV-NL63, HCoV-OC43 and HCoV-229E. The QIAamp micro DNA kit was used to extract genomic DNA from the cultured CD4+ T cells.

For this clone: The antigen this receptor binds is unknown. No qualities accompany the bases; no much larger clone lies one base away.

Germline trimming: 4 bases from V, 7 bases from J; junction bases outside gene matches: 8. The CDR3 numbers 14 residues from cysteine through phenylalanine. The only DNA kept is the CDR3, 42 bases in frame from the first base. The germline V gene specifies KGHSH as CDR1 and LQKENI as CDR2. The chain joins TRBV18 to TRBJ1-2; TRBD1 lines up with 8 middle nucleotides. The sample consisted of CD4+ T cells from PBMCs cultured with HCoV-229E spike peptides, taken before COVID-19 vaccination. This specimen's cell subset or site label, interpreted: HCoV-229E spike overlapping peptide pool stimulation. The clonotype comes from a human donor who received a COVID-19 vaccine. Here the CDR3 is given as CASSLRTGSGGYTF. The DNA sequence is as follows: TGTGCCAGCTCACTTCGGACAGGGTCAGGTGGCTACACCTTC.